The clone carrying this TCR beta chain showed up many times. These data come from a study of regulatory T cells in long-lasting Graves disease. V was trimmed by 7 bases and J by 2 bases, leaving 11 bases between them. Germline V gene lookup returns CDR1 DFQATT and CDR2 SNEGSKA (reference sequence). The CDR3 has 13 residues. As for time point: newly diagnosed GD, antithyroid drugs for less than 3 months. From PBMCs, RNA was extracted and then used to make the TCR library. In building TCR beta libraries, iRepertoire HTBI primers were used together with Arm-PCR of CDR3 regions. TCRdb used MiXCR to reprocess the multiplex PCR reads, holding one entry per CDR3 protein. The sample comprises more than 350,000 distinct CDR3 sequences, more than 12% of which are singletons, and roughly a sixth rests with the top ten. These records were also assigned to another study, of T cells in Graves' hyperthyroidism and ophthalmopathy.

The sample consisted of peripheral blood mononuclear cells (PBMCs), taken at new diagnosis, from a patient treated with antithyroid drugs. The receptor was derived from a woman aged 25 to 39 with Graves disease. The chain combines TRBV20-1 with TRBJ2-2, with no clear D. The CDR3 loop is CSVTDQNTGELFF. DNA for the CDR3: TGCAGTGTCACCGACCAAAACACCGGGGAGCTGTTTTTT.